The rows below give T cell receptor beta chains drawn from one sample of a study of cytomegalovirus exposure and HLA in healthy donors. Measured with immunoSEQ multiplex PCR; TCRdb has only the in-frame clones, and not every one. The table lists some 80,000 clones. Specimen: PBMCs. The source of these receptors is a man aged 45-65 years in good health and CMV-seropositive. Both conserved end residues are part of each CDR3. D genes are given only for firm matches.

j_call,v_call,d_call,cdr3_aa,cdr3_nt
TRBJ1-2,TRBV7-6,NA,CASSLSVERGNYGYTF,TGTGCCAGCAGCTTGAGCGTGGAAAGGGGAAACTATGGCTACACCTTC
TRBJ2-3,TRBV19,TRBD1,CASSIQRDSDTQYF,TGTGCCAGTAGTATTCAGAGGGACAGTGATACGCAGTATTTT
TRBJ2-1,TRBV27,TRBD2,CASSFLTSGATGYNEQFF,TGTGCCAGCAGTTTTTTGACTAGCGGGGCCACAGGATACAATGAGCAGTTCTTC
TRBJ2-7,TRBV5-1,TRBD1,CASSLSGQSYEQYF,TGCGCCAGCAGTTTGTCGGGACAGAGCTACGAGCAGTACTTC
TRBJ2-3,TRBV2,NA,CASSERLVSNTQYF,TGTGCCAGCAGTGAAAGACTAGTCTCAAATACGCAGTATTTT
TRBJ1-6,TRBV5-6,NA,CASSLFDGNNSPLHF,TGTGCCAGCAGCCTATTTGACGGGAATAATTCACCCCTCCACTTT
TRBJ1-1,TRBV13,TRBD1,CASSSASQGDTEAFF,TGTGCCAGCAGCTCCGCCTCCCAGGGGGACACTGAAGCTTTCTTT
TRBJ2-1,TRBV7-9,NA,CASSTAALGAWAGDNEQFF,TGTGCCAGCAGCACTGCAGCGTTGGGGGCGTGGGCAGGGGACAATGAGCAGTTCTTC
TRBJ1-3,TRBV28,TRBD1,CASSQTGAPSGNTIYF,TGTGCCAGCAGTCAGACAGGGGCTCCCTCTGGAAACACCATATATTTT
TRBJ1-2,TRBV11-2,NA,CASSLYTGSPFYGYTF,TGTGCCAGCAGCTTGTATACAGGTTCTCCGTTCTATGGCTACACCTTC
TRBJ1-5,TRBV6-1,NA,CASSPLEGNQPQHF,TGTGCCAGCAGTCCATTAGAGGGCAATCAGCCCCAGCATTTT
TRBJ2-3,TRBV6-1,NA,CASSERSASGTDTQYF,TGTGCCAGCAGTGAAAGAAGCGCCAGCGGCACAGATACGCAGTATTTT
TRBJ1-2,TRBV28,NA,CASTLGGAYGYTF,TGTGCCAGCACCCTAGGGGGGGCCTATGGCTACACCTTC
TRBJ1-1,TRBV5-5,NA,CASSLDSLTEAFF,TGTGCCAGCAGCTTGGACAGCCTCACTGAAGCTTTCTTT
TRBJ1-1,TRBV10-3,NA,CAISPTGIENTEAFF,TGTGCCATCAGTCCTACAGGGATTGAGAACACTGAAGCTTTCTTT
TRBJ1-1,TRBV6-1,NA,CASKDSLMNTEAFF,TGTGCCAGCAAAGACAGTCTGATGAACACTGAAGCTTTCTTT
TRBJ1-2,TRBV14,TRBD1,CASSQAPGRGREANYGYTF,TGTGCCAGCAGCCAAGCCCCGGGCAGGGGGCGAGAGGCTAACTATGGCTACACCTTC
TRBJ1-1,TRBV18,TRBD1,CASSPEDRGMGTEAFF,TGTGCCAGCTCACCAGAGGACAGGGGAATGGGCACTGAAGCTTTCTTT
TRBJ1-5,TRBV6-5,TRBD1,CASSLLQGDSQPQHF,TGTGCCAGCAGTTTACTTCAGGGGGACAGCCAGCCCCAGCATTTT
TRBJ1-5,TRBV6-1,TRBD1,CASILAGGEDQPQHF,TGTGCCAGCATCCTCGCAGGGGGAGAGGATCAGCCCCAGCATTTT
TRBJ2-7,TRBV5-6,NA,CASSLPGHGNEQYF,TGTGCCAGCAGCTTACCCGGACATGGCAACGAGCAGTACTTC
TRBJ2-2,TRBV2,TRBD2,CASSRTSGYTGELFF,TGTGCCAGCAGTCGAACTAGCGGATACACCGGGGAGCTGTTTTTT
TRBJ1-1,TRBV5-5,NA,CASSLEGNTEAFF,TGTGCCAGCAGCCTTGAGGGGAACACTGAAGCTTTCTTT
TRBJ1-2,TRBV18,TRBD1,CASSPDRGHSYTF,TGTGCCAGCTCACCTGACAGGGGGCACAGCTACACCTTC
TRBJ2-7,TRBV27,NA,CASSLQGRGYEQYF,TGTGCCAGCAGTCTACAGGGAAGGGGCTACGAGCAGTACTTC